Listed here are 5 T cell receptor beta chains from one sample, sequenced in a study of PD-1 blockade in classical Hodgkin lymphoma. Here immunoSEQ multiplex PCR was the method, and the copy in TCRdb shows in-frame clones only, minus some. Of some 46,000 clones listed, around three quarters are singletons. Every patient relapsed after autologous stem cell transplantation, and brentuximab vedotin exposure varied. Sequenced here: peripheral blood mononuclear cells (PBMCs), sampled before the second cycle of nivolumab. All receptors come from a human donor with classical Hodgkin lymphoma.

A few counts support this clone. This CDR3 is CASSIRTEINYGYTF. The CDR3 region has the DNA TGTGCCAGTAGTATACGGACAGAAATAAACTATGGCTACACCTTC. The chain carries TRBV19 and TRBJ1-2; TRBD1 is a possible D gene (6 bases). The CDR3 is 15 amino acids. Germline V gene lookup returns CDR1 LNHDA and CDR2 SQIVND (reference sequence). The V gene lost 2 bases and the J gene lost 2 bases, with 12 bases spanning the gap.

V gene TRBV27 combines with J gene TRBJ2-7; D possibly corresponds to TRBD1 (6 bases). Deletions cut 0 bases from V and 4 bases from J, with 10 bases between. This CDR3 region has 14 residues. CDR1 and CDR2 (germline): MNHEY, SMNVEV (reference sequence). CDR3 in amino acids: CASSLSDRWYEQYF. For the CDR3, the DNA is TGTGCCAGCAGTTTATCCGACAGGTGGTACGAGCAGTACTTC.

The V call is TRBV18, the J call TRBJ1-3, with D perhaps matching TRBD1 (5 bases). The CDR3 is made up of 13 amino acids. Trimming stripped 4 bases from V and 2 bases from J, with 6 bases between. CDR1 is KGHSH, CDR2 LQKENI, per germline. CDR3 in DNA: TGTGCCAGCTCACTGGGGGCTGGAAACACCATATATTTT. Its protein product is CASSLGAGNTIYF.

J is TRBJ1-1 and V is TRBV5-6, with D unclear. Germline values: CDR1 SGHDT, CDR2 YYEEEE. Trimming shortened V by 0 bases and J by 2 bases, and 11 bases separated the two germline ends. The CDR3 extends over 15 amino acids. The CDR3 region has the DNA TGTGCCAGCAGCTTGGGTCGGACGGAAAACACTGAAGCTTTCTTT. This codes for CASSLGRTENTEAFF.

This chain connects TRBV5-4 to TRBJ2-7; TRBD1 or TRBD2 may be the D gene (6 bases each). CDR3 length equals 15 residues. Trimming took off 5 bases at V and 2 bases at J, with 17 bases between the two ends. CDR1 is SGHNT, CDR2 YYREEE, per germline (reference sequence). The CDR3 loop reads CASRTGGRAPYEQYF. The CDR3 DNA sequence: TGTGCCAGCAGGACCGGGGGCAGGGCCCCCTACGAGCAGTACTTC.